This is a list of T cell receptor beta chains from one sample in a study of spatial heterogeneity in lung cancer. TCRdb called the 5' RACE reads again in MiXCR, with one record for every CDR3 protein. This table holds some 25,000 distinct CDR3 sequences, around 7.4% found once. The starting material was lung tumor tissue, obtained at surgery. The source of these receptors is a male donor with early-stage non-small cell lung cancer. The CDR3 runs from the conserved cysteine through the conserved F or W. D genes are given only for firm matches. Expanded clones are given a class, and other clones once, few, many or no size at all.

-	TRBV7-9	TRBJ2-7	many	TGTGCCAGCAGCTTATGGGGAGATTCCTACGAGCAGTACTTC	CASSLWGDSYEQYF
-	TRBV11-2	TRBJ1-3	few	TGTGCCAGCAACCTGGGTTCTGGAAACACCATATATTTT	CASNLGSGNTIYF
-	TRBV30	TRBJ1-2	-	TGTGCCTGGAGTGTAGACAGCAACTATGGCTACACCTTC	CAWSVDSNYGYTF
-	TRBV2	TRBJ1-1	many	TGTGCCAGCAGACAGGGAGTCACTGAAGCTTTCTTT	CASRQGVTEAFF
-	TRBV12-3/TRBV12-4	TRBJ2-5	few	TGTGCCAGCAGTTTACGCTCGGTAGAGACCCAGTACTTC	CASSLRSVETQYF
-	TRBV20-1	TRBJ2-7	many	TGCAGTGCTAGATCTGGACAGTCCTACGAGCAGTACTTC	CSARSGQSYEQYF
-	TRBV6-5	TRBJ1-4	few	TGTGCCAGCAGTTACTTCGGTGTGACAGCTAATGAAAAACTGTTTTTT	CASSYFGVTANEKLFF
-	TRBV20-1	TRBJ2-1	few	TGCAGTGTGGTTGACAATGAGCAGTTCTTC	CSVVDNEQFF
TRBD1	TRBV6-5	TRBJ2-7	many	TGTGCCAGCAGTTACCGAGACAGGGGCGATTACGAGCAGTACTTC	CASSYRDRGDYEQYF
TRBD1	TRBV3-1	TRBJ2-7	-	TGTGCCAGCAGCCACCCCCGGACAGGAAACTGGCGGCAGTACTTC	CASSHPRTGNWRQYF
-	TRBV28	TRBJ2-1	many	TGTGCCAGCAGTGCCCCAAGGGGTAACTCCTACAATGAGCAGTTCTTC	CASSAPRGNSYNEQFF
-	TRBV28	TRBJ1-5	few	TGTGCCAGCAGCATCTTAGCCCGACTTTATCAGCCCCAGCATTTT	CASSILARLYQPQHF
-	TRBV6-5	TRBJ2-7	many	TGTGCCAGCAGTTACTCTAGAAAACGCGAGCAGTACTTC	CASSYSRKREQYF
TRBD1	TRBV5-5	TRBJ1-1	-	TGTGCCAGCAGCACCACAGGGGACACTGAAGCTTTCTTT	CASSTTGDTEAFF
-	TRBV7-2	TRBJ2-2	many	TGTGCCAGCAGCTTAGGTTCAGGTGGGGCCGGGGAGCTGTTTTTT	CASSLGSGGAGELFF
-	TRBV4-1	TRBJ2-4	many	TGCGCCAGCAGCCAAGAAAGTGCGGCGTTAGCCAAAAACATTCAGTACTTC	CASSQESAALAKNIQYF
-	TRBV29-1	TRBJ2-7	many	TGCAGCGTTGAAGTGGGTGAAAGGGACCGGGATGTTAAATTTTACGAGCAGTACTTC	CSVEVGERDRDVKFYEQYF
TRBD1	TRBV6-2/TRBV6-3	TRBJ2-7	many	TGTGCCAGCACCCAACAGGGGTCCTACGAGCAGTACTTC	CASTQQGSYEQYF
-	TRBV12-3/TRBV12-4	TRBJ1-1	many	TGTGCCAGCAGTCCTGGACACTCCTCGGCTGAAGCTTTCTTT	CASSPGHSSAEAFF
-	TRBV5-1	TRBJ2-2	many	TGCGCCAGCAGCTTGGCACAGGCGAACACCGGGGAGCTGTTTTTT	CASSLAQANTGELFF
TRBD1	TRBV7-2	TRBJ2-3	few	TGTGCCAGCAGCCCCTGGACAGGGGCCACAGATACGCAGTATTTT	CASSPWTGATDTQYF
-	TRBV10-2	TRBJ1-1	medium-sized	TGCGCCAGCAGTGAGTCGATGGGAAGGACTGAAGCTTTCTTT	CASSESMGRTEAFF
-	TRBV6-5	TRBJ1-1	many	TGTGCCAGCAGCCAAGGGAGTGACGCTGAAGCTTTCTTT	CASSQGSDAEAFF
TRBD2	TRBV5-1	TRBJ2-1	-	TGCGCCAGCAGCTTGGCTTCCCTAGCGGACTCCTACAATGAGCAGTTCTTC	CASSLASLADSYNEQFF
-	TRBV9	TRBJ1-3	many	TGTGCCAGCAGCGTAGGGGCAGGGGACTCTGGAAACACCATATATTTT	CASSVGAGDSGNTIYF
-	TRBV12-3/TRBV12-4	TRBJ2-5	many	TGTGCCAGCAGGGATGACGGGCGAGGTGGGCAAGAGACCCAGTACTTC	CASRDDGRGGQETQYF
-	TRBV5-1	TRBJ1-3	many	TGCGCCAGCAGCTTGGGCCACACCATATATTTT	CASSLGHTIYF
-	TRBV4-2	TRBJ1-4	medium-sized	TGTGCCAGCAGCCGGGGGGCAACTAATGAAAAACTGTTTTTT	CASSRGATNEKLFF
-	TRBV7-9	TRBJ1-1	many	TGTGCCAGCAGCCTGCTCAAGGGGACGAACACTGAAGCTTTCTTT	CASSLLKGTNTEAFF
TRBD1	TRBV27	TRBJ2-3	-	TGTGCCAGCAGTCTGTCAGGGGGTACGCAGTATTTT	CASSLSGGTQYF
-	TRBV20-1	TRBJ1-1	many	TGCAGTCCAATCGGCGGGGCGCAAGGAACTGAAGCTTTCTTT	CSPIGGAQGTEAFF
-	TRBV15	TRBJ2-1	many	TGTGCCACCAGCAGAGGGACGTTCCACAATGAGCAGTTCTTC	CATSRGTFHNEQFF
-	TRBV28	TRBJ2-7	many	TGTGCCAGCAGTTGGAGCCAGAGTTACGAGCAGTACTTC	CASSWSQSYEQYF
-	TRBV7-6	TRBJ1-6	few	TGTGCCAGCAGTCCCCAAGGAACGGATAATTCACCCCTCCACTTT	CASSPQGTDNSPLHF
-	TRBV3-1	TRBJ1-5	many	TGTGCCAGCAGCCAAGGCCCCGGTCAGCCCCAGCATTTT	CASSQGPGQPQHF
TRBD1	TRBV6-5	TRBJ2-2	many	TGTGCCAGCAGAGACAAGGGGGCAAGAACCGGGGAGCTGTTTTTT	CASRDKGARTGELFF
-	TRBV28	TRBJ2-3	many	TGTGCCAGCAGTCCGTCGACAGCGTGGGACACAGATACGCAGTATTTT	CASSPSTAWDTDTQYF
-	TRBV20-1	TRBJ2-7	few	TGCAGTGCTAGCTCGGCGGCTCTGGGCGAGCAGTACTTC	CSASSAALGEQYF
-	TRBV5-1	TRBJ2-3	-	TGCGCCAGCAGTTATCTGGGGACGGCGGTAGGAGATACGCAGTATTTT	CASSYLGTAVGDTQYF
TRBD2	TRBV28	TRBJ2-7	-	TGTGCCAGCAGTCCCCCGGGGGGAGGGTCCTACGAGCAGTACTTC	CASSPPGGGSYEQYF